Presented here are 16 T cell receptor beta chains from one specimen sequenced in a study of blood T cell repertoires in COVID-19. TCRdb's table, derived via immunoSEQ multiplex PCR, lists solely in-frame clones and lacks some. The sample lists 100,000 or so clones; around four fifths were seen once. Source material: peripheral blood. The source is a human donor in a cohort sampled during active COVID-19.

The chain links TRBV7-6 to TRBJ2-6; 7 nucleotides align to TRBD2. Trimming removed 5 bases from V and 0 bases from J; junction bases left unmatched: 7. CDR1 SGHVS and CDR2 FNYEAQ come from the germline V gene. The CDR3 consists of 17 residues. CDR3 sequence (DNA): TGTGCCAGCAGCCGCCTGGGGGGGTACTCTGGGGCCAACGTCCTGACTTTC. Protein: CASSRLGGYSGANVLTF.

V and J are TRBV5-1 and TRBJ1-5, with 12 bases fitting TRBD1. V lost 4 bases and J lost 2; bases outside the gene matches: 4. Germline V gives CDR1 SGHRS, CDR2 YFSETQ. The CDR3 totals 16 residues. CDR3 in amino acids: CASSEGTGGRNQPQHF. For the CDR3, the DNA is TGCGCCAGCAGCGAAGGGACAGGGGGCCGCAATCAGCCCCAGCATTTT.

The V and J genes are TRBV7-9 and TRBJ1-2, with unresolved D. CDR3 length: 11 amino acids. Looked up from germline, CDR1 is SEHNR and CDR2 is FQNEAQ (reference sequence). Trimming removed 5 bases at V and 8 bases at J, with 9 bases between. The CDR3 DNA sequence: TGTGCCAGCAGCGCGCTCGGGGGCTACACCTTC. This translates into CASSALGGYTF.

This chain links TRBV9 with TRBJ2-7; 9 nucleotides line up with TRBD2. The germline V gene encodes CDR1 SGDLS and CDR2 YYNGEE. The CDR3 consists of 16 residues. With V trimmed by 0 bases and J by 2 bases, 6 bases remained unmatched. The CDR3 sequence: CASSVGSGGGAYEQYF. CDR3 DNA sequence: TGTGCCAGCAGCGTAGGTTCCGGCGGGGGGGCCTACGAGCAGTACTTC. Complete variable domain (other parts from reference TRBV9 and TRBJ2-7): DSGVTQTPKHLITATGQRVTLRCSPRSGDLSVYWYQQSLDQGLQFLIQYYNGEERAKGNILERFSAQQFPDLHSELNLSSLELGDSALYFCASSVGSGGGAYEQYFGPGTRLTVT.

The V call is TRBV5-1, the J call TRBJ1-1; D not resolved. The CDR3 sequence is 13 residues long. Trimming stripped 4 bases from V and 0 bases from J, with 7 bases between. Germline CDR1 reads SGHRS; CDR2 reads YFSETQ. The chain's CDR3 is CASSPTMNTEAFF. DNA of the CDR3: TGCGCCAGCAGCCCCACTATGAACACTGAAGCTTTCTTT.

The J gene is TRBJ1-1, the V gene TRBV11-3; no clear D. Trimming stripped 5 bases from V and 0 bases from J, with 10 bases between. Germline V gene sequence: CDR1 SGHNT, CDR2 YENEEA. The CDR3 is 14 amino acids. This CDR3 reads CASSPLQVNTEAFF. The CDR3 bases are TGTGCCAGCAGCCCCCTCCAGGTGAACACTGAAGCTTTCTTT.

This chain joins TRBV6-2 or TRBV6-3 and TRBJ2-2; 9 bases fit TRBD2. Trimming removed 1 base from V and 6 bases from J; junction bases left unmatched: 3. In germline, CDR1 is MNHEY, CDR2 SVGEGT. There are 15 residues in the CDR3. CDR3 loop: CASSYFASGAGELFF. In nucleotides, the CDR3 is TGTGCCAGCAGTTACTTCGCTAGCGGGGCCGGGGAGCTGTTTTTT.

The rearrangement joins TRBV7-3 to TRBJ2-3, with 9 bases matching TRBD2. The V segment lost 5 bases and the J segment 3 bases; nucleotides outside the gene matches: 9. Germline CDR1 is SGHTA and CDR2 is FQGTGA. There are 16 residues in the CDR3. As DNA, the CDR3 is TGTGCCAGCAGCCTCACCGGGACTAGCAGGACAGATACGCAGTATTTT. Translating gives CASSLTGTSRTDTQYF.

This clone was recorded a few times. This chain connects TRBV28 to TRBJ2-1; TRBD1 agrees at 7 bases. The CDR3 covers 15 residues. V gave up 6 bases and J gave up 7 bases; unmatched junction bases: 12. Germline CDR1 reads MDHEN; CDR2 reads SYDVKM. DNA for the CDR3: TGTGCCAGCAGCCCTGCTGCGACAGGGACGAATGAGCAGTTCTTC. This gives the protein CASSPAATGTNEQFF.

V is TRBV5-1 and J is TRBJ2-2; a possible D gene is TRBD2 (5 bases). CDR1 and CDR2 from the germline V gene are SGHRS and YFSETQ. The length of the CDR3 is 17 residues. V shed 5 bases and J shed 0 bases, with 17 bases lying between them. The CDR3 protein is CASSSPPGLANTGELFF. The CDR3 DNA reads as TGCGCCAGCAGTTCACCTCCGGGGTTAGCGAACACCGGGGAGCTGTTTTTT.

This clone was picked up one time. The rearrangement links TRBV6-2 or TRBV6-3 to TRBJ2-3; maybe TRBD1 (6 bases). Germline V gene lookup returns CDR1 MNHEY and CDR2 SVGEGT. The V gene lost 0 bases and the J gene lost 2 bases, with 12 bases spanning the gap. CDR3 length: 16 residues. CDR3 amino acids: CASSYSTGTYTDTQYF. The CDR3 bases are TGTGCCAGCAGTTACTCTACAGGGACGTACACAGATACGCAGTATTTT.

The rearrangement uses TRBV27 and TRBJ2-3; TRBD2 is a possible D gene (7 bases). Trimming took off 6 bases at V and 2 bases at J, with 15 bases between the two ends. Germline values: CDR1 MNHEY, CDR2 SMNVEV (reference sequence). The CDR3 runs 15 residues. CDR3 in DNA: TGTGCCAGCAGCCCCGGTGCGGGGGCCACAGATACGCAGTATTTT. Translation: CASSPGAGATDTQYF.

This clone appeared once. J is TRBJ1-6 and V is TRBV11-3; no clear D gene. Germline values: CDR1 SGHNT, CDR2 YENEEA. The CDR3 extends over 16 amino acids. The ends were cut back, 5 bases at V and 3 bases at J, with 14 bases in the middle. The CDR3 sequence: CASSLMAGNYNSPLHF. CDR3 coding DNA: TGTGCCAGCAGCCTCATGGCGGGAAACTATAATTCACCCCTCCACTTT.

Here the CDR3 reads CASSYSTAGPGYTF. The CDR3 DNA is TGTGCCAGCAGTTACTCGACCGCGGGGCCCGGCTACACCTTC. V is TRBV6-5 and J is TRBJ1-2; possible D gene TRBD1, 5 bases. Germline V CDR1 and CDR2: MNHEY, SVGAGI. This CDR3 has 14 amino acids. The V end lost 0 bases, the J end lost 8 bases, and 13 bases lay between the germline ends.

The rearrangement links TRBV5-1 to TRBJ2-5; D is perhaps TRBD1 (6 bases). The V gene lost 4 bases and the J gene lost 2 bases, with 9 bases spanning the gap. The germline gives CDR1 SGHRS, CDR2 YFSETQ. The CDR3 is made up of 13 amino acids. CDR3 protein: CASSRGLQETQYF. Written as DNA, the CDR3 is TGCGCCAGCAGCAGGGGGTTGCAAGAGACCCAGTACTTC.

The rearrangement links TRBV18 to TRBJ2-1, with 14 bases lining up with TRBD2. CDR1 and CDR2 (germline): KGHSH, LQKENI. The V segment lost 8 bases and the J segment 8 bases; nucleotides outside the gene matches: 8. The CDR3 extends over 15 amino acids. The CDR3 protein is CASHPGLAGADEQFF. The DNA of the CDR3 is TGTGCCAGCCACCCGGGACTAGCGGGGGCCGATGAGCAGTTCTTC.